This T cell receptor beta chain is from a study of shared clonotypes between healthy human individuals (dated by TCRdb to between 2020 and 2021). With respect to the entire study: A couple of women and a few men aged 18 to 49 years were included in the cohort. Between about 0.8 and 9 billion PBMCs per donor were obtained by leukapheresis. To increase sequencing depth and limit assay-specific biases, TCR repertoire library preparation and sequencing were carried out by different laboratories using diverse techniques. For each donor, three plates each were used for CD4 naive and CD4 memory, two plates were used for CD8 naive, and one plate was used for CD8 memory. The study deeply sequenced blood TCR repertoires of about five healthy adults to estimate repertoire size and the extent of clonotype sharing between individuals.

Study-level results and caveats: Sampling was limited to blood, and TCR repertoires in tissue likely differ from TCR repertoires in blood. The small number of donors limited the genetic and exposure-history diversity represented. When a few donors were compared, the shared fraction of clonotypes was around 5% for naive CD4, around 4% for naive CD8, more than 2% for memory CD4, and 0.35% to 0.4% for memory CD8. Based on pairwise subsampling, the degree of clonotype sharing among donors was expected to be affected by sequencing depth. Even with the large sequencing depth, rarefaction of the sorted-subset datasets indicated that sequencing was incomplete. Compared with non-shared clonotypes, clonotypes shared by all four sorted-subset donors had higher generation probabilities. Naive subsets generally had larger estimated clonotype richness than memory subsets.

On this clone itself: It has no known antigen specificity. The input lacks base qualities; no much larger clone sits a single base away. Other nucleotide sequences in the sample specify the same CDR3.

Using the deep immunoSEQ assay, TCR CDR3 regions were amplified from genomic DNA by multiplex PCR. For each cell subset, the extracted genomic DNA was distributed evenly across all wells of several immunoSEQ 96-well plates, and each plate served as one replicate. For sorted subsets, each replicate PCR was loaded with approximately 0.2 ug genomic DNA, equivalent to about 30,000 T cell genomes. Purified libraries were measured with a Qubit 3.0 fluorometer, size-checked on a Bioanalyzer 2100, and measured again with the KAPA Library Quantification kit. A separate single-read 150-cycle Illumina NextSeq 550 flow cell was used to sequence each immunoSEQ 96-well plate. From the authors' description of their analysis: Because only junctional sequences without quality scores were contained in the immunoSEQ output, filtering matching that applied to full-length reads could not be performed. Sequences were annotated with PyIR, a Python wrapper for IgBLAST v1.9, using IMGT germline references to assign V/J genes and CDR3. Reads with weak V/J assignments (E-value above 1e-6), missing CDR3, stop codons, out-of-frame junctions, or ambiguous translated residues were removed. A V3J clonotype was defined by an identical inferred V gene, J gene, and CDR3 amino acid sequence. To compute the percentage overlap between repertoires, the number of shared unique clonotypes was divided by the size of the smaller repertoire. Richness of each repertoire was evaluated using RTK rarefaction, the Chao1 estimator, and Recon v2.1 estimates of unobserved clonotypes. Generation probabilities were computed with OLGA for all TCRbeta clonotypes obtained by the gDNA method from four donors. The clones in this table, taken by TCRdb from immuneACCESS, are in-frame only. Not every clone is retained; where verified, under half of the shortfall comes from an unresolved V gene, and the cause of the rest is unknown. Clone size and V and J calls were adopted from that table, with D and trimming inferred from the DNA. This sample is represented by approximately 2.5 million clones; 85% to 95% of them were singletons. In total, the top ten clones hold 0.14% of the sample.

The donors were healthy, HIV-negative adults with no recently reported acute infections or vaccinations. Only Caucasian adults living in Nashville, Tennessee, USA were represented among the donors. CD4+ T cells were enriched through magnetic negative selection, after which naive cells were positively selected on CD45RA and the remaining negative fraction served as the memory subset. Blood was collected by leukapheresis, and PBMCs were isolated by Ficoll-Histopaque density gradient centrifugation and then cryopreserved in liquid nitrogen vapor phase. Analytical flow cytometry was used to check the purity and quantity of each magnetically sorted T cell population. Genomic DNA was isolated from every sorted fraction and measured by UV absorbance on a Nanodrop 2000c. The source is a man between 18 and 29 years old in good health. The sample taken for sequencing was naive CD4+ T cells sorted from blood. The cell subset or site label on this specimen signifies: CD45RA+ positively selected.

The sequenced DNA is TGCGCCAGCAGCTTGGAGAGGGGACAAGAGACCCAGTACTTC. Its protein reads: CASSLERGQETQYF. The rearranged chain carries TRBV5-1 and TRBJ2-5, with the D gene possibly TRBD1 or TRBD2, each one fitting 5 bases. Per the germline V gene, SGHRS is the CDR1 and YFSETQ is the CDR2. Between the V and J ends, shortened by 0 bases and 2 bases respectively, the junction contains 8 bases. Counted from cysteine to phenylalanine, this CDR3 has 14 amino acids. The kept DNA is CDR3 alone, 42 bases in frame from the first base.